This record covers a single T cell receptor (beta chain). This clone has just a few counts. This clone's antigen is unknown. The sample holds no much larger clone one base away, and base qualities are not on file. The record originates from a study of blood T cell repertoires in COVID-19 (dated by TCRdb to the early 2020s). Describing the broader study: The collaborator samples originated in the United States, Italy and Spain and spanned the acute and convalescent phases of COVID-19. HLA class I and class II types, where available, came from metadata supplied by the sample provider rather than from assay-based typing. The material from the prospective study consisted of cDNA or gDNA derived from T cells, B-cell-depleted T cells, or PBMCs. Nearly every sample came with metadata listing a de-identified subject ID, COVID-19 status, age in years and sex. A freely available public database, intended as a resource for researchers studying the immune response to SARS-CoV-2, is where the repertoires were released. The samples were drawn from two sources: the first 160 participants of the ongoing ImmuneRACE study, and about 1,300 subjects contributed by 6 global collaborators. The dataset comprised deeply sampled blood TCRbeta repertoires from subjects exposed to, actively infected with, or recovered from COVID-19. Paper-wide results and their limitations: How much clinical and demographic metadata was included differed by source and by participant, and the metadata was provided uncurated.

The CDR3 covers 14 residues, taking in both the cysteine and the phenylalanine. The DNA shown is the 42-base CDR3, in frame from base 1. The germline ends are 14 bases apart after V is trimmed by 3 bases and J by 5 bases. The germline V gene specifies KGHSH as CDR1 and LQKENI as CDR2. TCRbeta CDR3 regions were amplified from genomic DNA using the immunoSEQ Assay, a bias-controlled multiplex PCR. The source study handled its data this way. The number of nucleated cells in each sample was estimated from the amplification of reference gene primers within the assay. Sequence reads were collapsed and filtered to measure the absolute abundance of every unique TCRbeta CDR3 rearrangement. For each sample, productive Simpson clonality was calculated by taking the square root of Simpson's diversity index across productive rearrangements. The source is immuneACCESS, and TCRdb retained only in-frame sequences with V and J called. Part of the clones is not carried over; for the studies checked, unresolved V genes explain less than half of this, and the remainder is unexplained. From that table come the V and J calls and clone size; the DNA was used to work out D and trimming. The sample records about 35,000 clones, approximately 83% of which are singletons. The ten largest clones take up 3.6% of the sample.

Collaborating institutions collected whole blood in K2EDTA tubes following their own protocols. For TCRbeta analysis, collaborators shipped samples in one of three forms: frozen whole blood, isolated PBMCs, or DNA extracted from either of those sample types. The sequence links TRBV18 to TRBJ2-7; the D segment could be TRBD1, given 6 matching bases. Sequences were obtained from peripheral blood. The sequence came from a man over 45 with acute or convalescent COVID-19. The DNA sequence follows: TGTGCCAGCTCACCGGATAGCAGGGGCGACGAGCAGTACTTC. Its translation reads: CASSPDSRGDEQYF.